This entry features one T cell receptor (beta chain) sequence. The antigen remains unidentified. The sample originates from a study of shared clonotypes between healthy human individuals. Study conclusions and caveats: It was observed that roughly 5.5% of naive CD4 clonotypes were shared across a handful of donors.

Deletions cut 5 bases from V and 6 bases from J, with 15 bases between. The CDR3 is 14 residues long. Germline loops: CDR1 LNHNV, CDR2 YYDKDF (reference sequence). The method was immunoSEQ multiplex PCR; TCRdb's version includes in-frame clones alone and lacks a portion of them. The table shows 2 million to 2.5 million clones, with more than 85% occurring only once. The receptor was isolated from a man between 18 and 35 years old in good health. Some clones in this sample may be carry-over from other donors' samples. The sequenced material came from naive CD4+ T cells from PBMCs. The subset: CD45RA+ positively selected. The chain is built from TRBV15 and TRBJ2-3, with D tentatively TRBD1 or TRBD2 (5 bases each). As DNA, the CDR3 is TGTGCCACCAGCCCCCGGGGCTCTAGGGATACGCAGTATTTT. Translation: CATSPRGSRDTQYF.